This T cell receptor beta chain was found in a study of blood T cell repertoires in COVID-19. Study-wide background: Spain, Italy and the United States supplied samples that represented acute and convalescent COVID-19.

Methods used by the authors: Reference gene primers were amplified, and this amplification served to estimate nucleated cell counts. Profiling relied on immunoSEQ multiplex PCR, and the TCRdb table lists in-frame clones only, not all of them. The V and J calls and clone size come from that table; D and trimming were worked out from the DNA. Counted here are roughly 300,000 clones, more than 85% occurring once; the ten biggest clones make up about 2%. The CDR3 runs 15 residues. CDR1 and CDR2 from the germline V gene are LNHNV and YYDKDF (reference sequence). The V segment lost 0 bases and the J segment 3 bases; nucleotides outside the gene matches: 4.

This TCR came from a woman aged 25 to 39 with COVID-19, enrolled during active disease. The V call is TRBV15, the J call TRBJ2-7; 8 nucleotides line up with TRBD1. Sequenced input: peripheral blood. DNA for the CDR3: TGTGCCACCAGCAGAGATAAGGGACAGGACTACGAGCAGTACTTC. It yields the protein CATSRDKGQDYEQYF.